The 8 T cell receptor beta chains reported below all come from one sample, sequenced in a study of PD-1 blockade in classical Hodgkin lymphoma. Each patient's relapse followed autologous stem cell transplantation, and brentuximab vedotin exposure varied. Produced via immunoSEQ multiplex PCR; TCRdb's table is partial and in-frame only. The data contain 50,000 to 65,000 clones, around nine tenths of them singletons. The material was peripheral blood mononuclear cells (PBMCs), obtained before the second cycle of nivolumab. The source is a human donor with classical Hodgkin lymphoma.

This clone is a singleton in its sample. The rearrangement joins TRBV5-1 to TRBJ2-3, with TRBD2 identical over 7 bases. The germline CDR1 and CDR2 sequences are SGHRS and YFSETQ. V trimming: 4 bases; J trimming: 2 bases; junction bases outside the gene matches: 7. This CDR3 is 15 amino acids long. CDR3 amino acids: CASSTPGTNTDTQYF. CDR3 sequence (DNA): TGCGCCAGCAGCACCCCCGGGACTAACACAGATACGCAGTATTTT.

The chain has TRBV5-1 and TRBJ1-4; D is uncertain. This CDR3 has 14 residues. The germline V gene has CDR1 SGHRS and CDR2 YFSETQ. V lost 4 bases and J lost 6, with 13 bases in between. The CDR3 spells CASSPLDGYEKLFF. The CDR3 DNA reads as TGCGCCAGCAGCCCGTTGGACGGATATGAAAAACTGTTTTTT.

As to this clone: Other DNA sequences in the same sample also yield this CDR3. The chain carries TRBV27 and TRBJ2-2; 8 bases line up with TRBD1. This CDR3 is 17 amino acids long. Per the germline V gene, CDR1 is MNHEY and CDR2 is SMNVEV (reference sequence). V dropped 3 bases and J dropped 1; count of bases not matched to a gene: 7. In DNA, the CDR3 is TGTGCCAGCAGTTTCCCACGAGGACAGGGGAACACCGGGGAGCTGTTTTTT. Encoded protein: CASSFPRGQGNTGELFF.

The rearrangement links TRBV29-1 to TRBJ2-5, with 9 nucleotides matching TRBD2. The CDR3 has 12 residues. From germline, CDR1 is SQVTM and CDR2 ANQGSEA. V lost 5 bases and J lost 3; bases outside the gene matches: 1. CDR3 sequence (DNA): TGCAGCGTTCGACTAGCGGAAGAGACCCAGTACTTC. Translating it yields CSVRLAEETQYF. Supplemented by reference TRBV29-1 and TRBJ2-5, the full variable domain reads SAVISQKPSRDICQRGTSLTIQCQVDSQVTMMFWYRQQPGQSLTLIATANQGSEATYESGFVIDKFPISRPNLTFSTLTVSNMSPEDSSIYLCSVRLAEETQYFGPGTRLLVL.

This chain joins TRBV7-8 and TRBJ1-2; TRBD1 might be the D (5 bases). Trimming took off 1 base at V and 7 bases at J, with 13 bases between the two ends. CDR1 and CDR2 (germline): SGHVS, FQNEAQ. CDR3 length: 14 amino acids. CDR3: CASSLERGGSGYTF. As DNA, the CDR3 is TGTGCCAGCAGCTTAGAACGGGGGGGATCTGGCTACACCTTC.

This chain links TRBV9 with TRBJ2-3, with a weak D call TRBD2 (6 bases). V was shortened by 6 bases and J by 0 bases, with 11 bases between the two germline ends. Germline V gene data show CDR1 as SGDLS and CDR2 as YYNGEE. There are 14 residues in the CDR3. The CDR3 reads CASTGTLSTDTQYF. CDR3 DNA sequence: TGTGCCAGCACCGGGACTCTTAGCACAGATACGCAGTATTTT.

The genes are TRBV6-5 and TRBJ2-7; D may correspond to TRBD1 or TRBD2 (5 bases each). The CDR3 runs to 14 residues. The V end was cut by 6 bases, the J end by 1 base, with 13 bases between. Per the germline V gene, CDR1 is MNHEY and CDR2 is SVGAGI. The CDR3 protein is CASSRDVRSYEQYF. The CDR3 DNA follows: TGTGCCAGCAGCAGGGACGTTCGGTCCTACGAGCAGTACTTC.

The chain couples TRBV5-1 to TRBJ1-5; a weak D match, TRBD1 (5 bases). The length of the CDR3 is 15 residues. CDR1 and CDR2 (germline): SGHRS, YFSETQ. The V end lost 1 base, the J end lost 4 bases, and 12 bases lay between the germline ends. The CDR3 region has the DNA TGCGCCAGCAGCTTGTGGGGGGAAAGGAATCAGCCCCAGCATTTT. This codes for CASSLWGERNQPQHF. Full variable domain (rest looked up from reference TRBV5-1 and TRBJ1-5): KAGVTQTPRYLIKTRGQQVTLSCSPISGHRSVSWYQQTPGQGLQFLFEYFSETQRNKGNFPGRFSGRQFSNSRSEMNVSTLELGDSALYLCASSLWGERNQPQHFGDGTRLSIL.